The 5 T cell receptor beta chains below all came from one sample that was sequenced in a study of T-cell reconstitution after alpha-beta-depleted transplantation in children (dated by TCRdb to 2015 to 2016). Libraries were constructed by PCR. TCRdb records Illumina HiSeq 2500 as the sequencer. TCR libraries were prepared with molecular barcoding, using unique molecular identifiers to normalize TCRbeta repertoire quantification. In TCRdb, the public reads were trimmed at Q25 with fastp and aligned with MiXCR, with productive beta chains retained. Rows with a matching CDR3 protein are joined into one entry that keeps the most common DNA and genes. This sample lists a few hundred thousand distinct CDR3 sequences; around 10% were detected once. Clones ranked in the top ten supply 7.5% of the sample. The treatment or condition label, read with the paper, signifies: allogeneic hematopoietic cell transplantation with graft depleted of TCRalphabeta T cells and CD19 B cells.

The specimen comprised PBMCs, sampled before TCRalphabeta/CD19-depleted stem cell transplant. These TCRs come from a boy younger than two with acute myeloid leukemia, due to receive a stem cell transplant.

This clonotype was observed at least ten times. The chain recombines TRBV7-8 with TRBJ2-3; no definite D call. CDR3 length equals 13 residues. The V and J ends lost 5 bases and 8 bases respectively, with 14 bases between them. Germline V lookup: CDR1 SGHVS, CDR2 FQNEAQ. CDR3 sequence (DNA): TGTGCCAGCAGCCCCCGCCCACTTTTTACGCAGTATTTT. Translated, it gives CASSPRPLFTQYF. Complete variable domain (other parts from reference TRBV7-8 and TRBJ2-3): GAGVSQSPRYKVAKRGQDVALRCDPISGHVSLFWYQQALGQGPEFLTYFQNEAQLDKSGLPSDRFFAERPEGSVSTLKIQRTQQEDSAVYLCASSPRPLFTQYFGPGTRLTVL.

This clonotype has a count of ten or more. J is TRBJ2-5 and V is TRBV28; 8 nucleotides align to TRBD2. This CDR3 spans 14 amino acids. Per the germline V gene, CDR1 is MDHEN and CDR2 is SYDVKM. J was trimmed by 7 bases and V by 7 bases; bases with no gene match: 11. CDR3 sequence reads: CASTPAGDLRTQYF. For the CDR3, the DNA is TGTGCCAGCACGCCAGCGGGAGATTTAAGGACCCAGTACTTC.

This clonotype was picked up many times. The V gene is TRBV11-1, the J gene TRBJ2-6; 7 nucleotides match TRBD1. The CDR3 is 18 amino acids. Germline lookup yields CDR1 SGHAT and CDR2 FQDESV (reference sequence). V shed 5 bases and J 1 base; nucleotides not matched to a gene: 11. CDR3 sequence (DNA): TGTGCCAGCAGCATCTACAGGGGCCATACATCTGGGGCCAACGTCCTGACTTTC. This sequence encodes CASSIYRGHTSGANVLTF.

As for this clonotype: Given a much more abundant clone one base away, this may be a read error. This chain connects TRBV19 to TRBJ1-1; 7 bases agree with TRBD1. Losses at the gene ends were 3 bases for V and 5 bases for J; bases not matched to a gene: 6. CDR3 size: 14 residues. In germline, CDR1 is LNHDA, CDR2 SQIVND (reference sequence). CDR3 protein: CASSMHRGGTEAFF. CDR3 DNA sequence: TGTGCCAGTAGTATGCACAGGGGAGGAACTGAAGCTTTCTTT.

As concerns this clonotype: This may arise from a read error, as a much more abundant clone is one base away. The chain employs TRBV11-2 and TRBJ2-2; D tentatively fits TRBD1 or TRBD2 (6 bases each). The CDR3 is 18 residues long. Germline V CDR1 and CDR2: SGHAT, FQNNGV. The chain's CDR3 is CAISTLVTGAPNTGELFF. CDR3 nucleotide sequence: TGTGCCATCAGCACGCTGGTAACGGGGGCACCGAACACCGGGGAGCTGTTTTTT.